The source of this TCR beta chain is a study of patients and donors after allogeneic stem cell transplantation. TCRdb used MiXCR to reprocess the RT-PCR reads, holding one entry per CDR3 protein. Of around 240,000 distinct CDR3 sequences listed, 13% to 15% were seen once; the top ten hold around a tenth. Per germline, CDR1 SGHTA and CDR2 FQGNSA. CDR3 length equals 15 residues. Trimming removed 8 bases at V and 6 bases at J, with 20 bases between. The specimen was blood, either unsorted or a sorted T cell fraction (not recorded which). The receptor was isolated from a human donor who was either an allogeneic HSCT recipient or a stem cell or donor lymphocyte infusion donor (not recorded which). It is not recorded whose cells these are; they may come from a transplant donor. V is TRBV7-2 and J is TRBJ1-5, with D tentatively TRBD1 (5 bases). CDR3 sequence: CASFSDSGRGQPQHF. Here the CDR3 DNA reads TGTGCCAGCTTCTCGGACTCAGGAAGGGGTCAGCCCCAGCATTTT.